The 14 T cell receptor beta chains below all came from one sample that was sequenced in a study of blood T cell repertoires in COVID-19. TCRdb's table, derived via immunoSEQ multiplex PCR, lists solely in-frame clones and lacks some. The repertoire holds about 70,000 clones, with about 90% as singletons. The sequencing input was peripheral blood. These receptors were obtained from a human donor in a cohort sampled during active COVID-19.

The chain employs TRBV11-2 and TRBJ1-2; 7 bases are a match to TRBD1. The V and J ends lost 5 bases and 3 bases, in that order; junction bases with no gene match: 12. Germline CDR1 is SGHAT and CDR2 is FQNNGV. CDR3 length: 16 amino acids. In DNA, the CDR3 is TGTGCCAGCAGCCCTGAGAAGGGGGCCCCCTACTATGGCTACACCTTC. Translating it yields CASSPEKGAPYYGYTF.

V usage is TRBV10-3 and J usage is TRBJ1-6, with D possibly matching TRBD1 (6 bases). The ends were cut back, 6 bases at V and 7 bases at J, with 10 bases in the middle. Germline V gene sequence: CDR1 ENHRY, CDR2 SYGVKD. This CDR3 contains 13 residues. CDR3 sequence: CAIRTDRNSPLHF. The CDR3 DNA is TGTGCCATCAGGACGGACAGAAATTCACCCCTCCACTTT.

V usage is TRBV13 and J usage is TRBJ2-7, with 8 bases aligning to TRBD2. With V trimmed by 4 bases and J by 5 bases, 10 bases remained unmatched. The CDR3 length is 15 residues. The germline V gene has CDR1 PRHDT and CDR2 FYEKMQ (reference sequence). This CDR3 reads CASSSGGQGLHEQYF. The CDR3 nucleotides read TGTGCCAGCAGCTCGGGGGGGCAGGGTTTACACGAGCAGTACTTC. Full variable domain (remainder filled in from reference TRBV13 and TRBJ2-7): AAGVIQSPRHLIKEKRETATLKCYPIPRHDTVYWYQQGPGQDPQFLISFYEKMQSDKGSIPDRFSAQQFSDYHSELNMSSLELGDSALYFCASSSGGQGLHEQYFGPGTRLTVT.

The chain recombines TRBV19 with TRBJ2-7; weak D call: TRBD2 (5 bases). CDR1 and CDR2 from the germline V gene are LNHDA and SQIVND (reference sequence). The CDR3 contains 13 residues. V lost 2 bases to trimming and J lost 5 bases, with 10 bases between them. For the CDR3, the DNA is TGTGCCAGTAGTATAACGGGGATCCACGAGCAGTACTTC. Its translation is CASSITGIHEQYF.

V gene TRBV29-1 combines with J gene TRBJ2-1, with 7 positions matching TRBD2. Germline loops: CDR1 SQVTM, CDR2 ANQGSEA. The junction had 6 bases not matched to a gene; V was cut back by 0 bases and J by 1 base. This CDR3 has 16 amino acids. In DNA, the CDR3 is TGCAGCGTTGAAGAGAATGCGGGGGTATCCTACAATGAGCAGTTCTTC. It is translated as CSVEENAGVSYNEQFF.

The V call is TRBV5-1, the J call TRBJ2-7, with 9 bases lining up with TRBD1. J gave up 0 bases and V 0 bases, and 1 base lay outside the gene matches. CDR3 length: 15 residues. Germline values: CDR1 SGHRS, CDR2 YFSETQ. CDR3 coding DNA: TGCGCCAGCAGCTTGGGGACAGGGGCCTCCTACGAGCAGTACTTC. Its translation is CASSLGTGASYEQYF.

In its sample, this clone was seen once. The chain is built from TRBV2 and TRBJ1-1; a weak D match, TRBD1 (6 bases). There are 14 residues in the CDR3. Trimming removed 6 bases at V and 0 bases at J, with 11 bases between. CDR1 SNHLY and CDR2 FYNNEI come from the germline V gene. CDR3 in amino acids: CASRPTGMNTEAFF. In DNA, the CDR3 is TGTGCCAGCAGACCAACAGGGATGAACACTGAAGCTTTCTTT. The full variable domain, in which reference TRBV2 and TRBJ1-1 provide the parts outside the CDR3, is EPEVTQTPSHQVTQMGQEVILRCVPISNHLYFYWYRQILGQKVEFLVSFYNNEISEKSEIFDDQFSVERPDGSNFTLKIRSTKLEDSAMYFCASRPTGMNTEAFFGQGTRLTVV.

The genes are TRBV11-2 and TRBJ2-7; the match to TRBD2 covers 10 bases. The length of the CDR3 is 16 residues. Trimming cost V 1 base and J 2 bases; bases outside gene matches: 5. Per germline, CDR1 SGHAT and CDR2 FQNNGV. CDR3: CASSLAGTSVTYEQYF. The CDR3 DNA follows: TGTGCCAGCAGCTTAGCCGGGACTAGCGTCACCTACGAGCAGTACTTC.

V gene TRBV27 combines with J gene TRBJ2-7; D is uncertain. Germline V gene sequence: CDR1 MNHEY, CDR2 SMNVEV (reference sequence). CDR3 length: 13 amino acids. The ends were cut back, 1 base at V and 1 base at J, with 5 bases in the middle. CDR3 nucleotides: TGTGCCAGCAGTTTATACGGGTCCTACGAGCAGTACTTC. Amino acids: CASSLYGSYEQYF.

The CDR3 DNA sequence: TGTGCCAGCAGCGAAACGACAGGGGGCGAAAAACTGTTTTTT. Protein sequence: CASSETTGGEKLFF. The chain uses TRBV9 and TRBJ1-4; 10 nucleotides agree with TRBD1. Per the germline V gene, CDR1 is SGDLS and CDR2 is YYNGEE. The CDR3 consists of 14 residues. V dropped 3 bases and J dropped 8; count of bases not matched to a gene: 4.

This clone showed up just once. This chain links TRBV9 with TRBJ2-3; TRBD2 aligns across 14 bases. Unmatched junction bases numbered 25, after V lost 3 bases and J lost 4 bases. This CDR3 contains 23 residues. The germline V gene has CDR1 SGDLS and CDR2 YYNGEE. In DNA, the CDR3 is TGTGCCAGCAGCGGGATCAGGGGACCAAACGACCTGGGACTAGCGGGGGCCCCAGATACGCAGTATTTT. It codes for CASSGIRGPNDLGLAGAPDTQYF.

This chain uses TRBV3-1 (or the pseudogene TRBV3-2) with TRBJ1-2; 11 nucleotides match TRBD1. The CDR3 totals 17 residues. Germline V lookup: CDR1 LGHDT, CDR2 YNNKEL (reference sequence). The V and J ends lost 6 bases and 4 bases, in that order; junction bases with no gene match: 13. The CDR3 is CASSQIFGQGAGYGYTF. The DNA for the CDR3 is TGTGCCAGCAGTCAAATCTTCGGACAGGGGGCGGGCTATGGCTACACCTTC.

This rearrangement joins TRBV10-3 to TRBJ1-1; maybe TRBD1 (5 bases). Germline CDR1 reads ENHRY; CDR2 reads SYGVKD. This CDR3 has 13 residues. V was pared by 6 bases and J by 5 bases, with 13 bases between. The CDR3 DNA is TGTGCCATCAGAGAGCCGGGGGGGACTGAAGCTTTCTTT. Translation: CAIREPGGTEAFF.

This chain uses TRBV11-2 with TRBJ1-6, with TRBD1 matching 7 bases. J lost 5 bases, V lost 1 base, and 8 bases had no gene match. CDR1 is SGHAT, CDR2 FQNNGV, per germline. The CDR3 is 17 amino acids. CDR3: CASSLARAGGDNSPLHF. The CDR3 DNA reads TGTGCCAGCAGCTTAGCGAGGGCAGGGGGAGATAATTCACCCCTCCACTTT. Using reference TRBV11-2 and TRBJ1-6 for the parts outside the CDR3, the full variable domain is EAGVAQSPRYKIIEKRQSVAFWCNPISGHATLYWYQQILGQGPKLLIQFQNNGVVDDSQLPKDRFSAERLKGVDSTLKIQPAKLEDSAVYLCASSLARAGGDNSPLHFGNGTRLTVT.